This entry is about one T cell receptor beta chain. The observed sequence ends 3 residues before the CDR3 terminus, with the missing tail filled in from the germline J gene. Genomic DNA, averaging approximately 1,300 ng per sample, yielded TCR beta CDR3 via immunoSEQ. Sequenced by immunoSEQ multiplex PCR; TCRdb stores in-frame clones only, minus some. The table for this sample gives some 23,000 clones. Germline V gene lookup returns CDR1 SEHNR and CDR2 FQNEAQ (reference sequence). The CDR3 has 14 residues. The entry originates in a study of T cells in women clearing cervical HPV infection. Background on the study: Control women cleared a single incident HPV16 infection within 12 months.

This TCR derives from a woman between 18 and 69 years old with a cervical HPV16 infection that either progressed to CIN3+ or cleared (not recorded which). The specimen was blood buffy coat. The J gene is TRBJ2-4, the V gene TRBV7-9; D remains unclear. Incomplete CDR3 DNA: TGTGCCAGCAGCCTCAACCCGGCGAACTATGGT. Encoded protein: CASSLNPANYG. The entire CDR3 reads CASSLNPANYGQYF.